The next 6 T cell receptor beta chains were all read from a single sample in a study of identical twins. TCRdb itself ran the 5' RACE reads through MiXCR, one entry per CDR3 protein. Among fewer than 650,000 distinct CDR3 sequences listed, roughly 6.6% were seen once. This sample also belongs to another study, concerning yellow fever vaccine responses in identical twins.

The sample consisted of PBMCs. The receptors stem from a woman between 18 and 29 years old in good health.

This sequence joins TRBV12-3 or TRBV12-4 and TRBJ1-1; TRBD1 is a possible D gene (5 bases). V was pared by 6 bases and J by 1 base, with 15 bases between. The CDR3 is 15 residues long. The CDR3 DNA follows: TGTGCCAGCAGGCAGGGCGGAGGGTCGAACACTGAAGCTTTCTTT. Translating it yields CASRQGGGSNTEAFF.

The CDR3 DNA sequence: TGTGCCAGCAGCTCCACCGGGACAGGGAAAGAGACCCAGTACTTC. Translated, it gives CASSSTGTGKETQYF. This sequence joins TRBV7-9 and TRBJ2-5, with 9 bases that match TRBD1. Germline CDR1 SEHNR, CDR2 FQNEAQ (reference sequence). Trimming removed 4 bases from V and 3 bases from J; junction bases left unmatched: 6. The CDR3 has 15 amino acids.

The chain joins TRBV20-1 to TRBJ2-1; D gene unclear. The V end lost 3 bases, the J end lost 0 bases, and 9 bases lay between the germline ends. Germline V CDR1 and CDR2: DFQATT, SNEGSKA (reference sequence). This CDR3 spans 14 amino acids. In nucleotides, the CDR3 is TGCAGTGCTAGTACTGTCAGCTCCTACAATGAGCAGTTCTTC. Amino acids: CSASTVSSYNEQFF.

In this sample, this clonotype turned up a few times. The V and J genes are TRBV5-1 and TRBJ2-3; 10 bases are a match to TRBD2. This CDR3 contains 14 residues. Looked up from germline, CDR1 is SGHRS and CDR2 is YFSETQ. Losses at the gene ends were 0 bases for V and 6 bases for J; bases not matched to a gene: 1. The CDR3, as DNA: TGCGCCAGCAGCTTGGTGGGACTAGCGGATACGCAGTATTTT. Translation: CASSLVGLADTQYF.

The chain employs TRBV4-1 and TRBJ1-4; D perhaps matches TRBD1 (5 bases). The CDR3 covers 14 residues. V lost 3 bases and J lost 0, with 5 bases in between. Per the germline V gene, CDR1 is MGHRA and CDR2 is YSYEKL. The CDR3: CASSQGATNEKLFF. CDR3 nucleotide sequence: TGCGCCAGCAGCCAGGGGGCAACTAATGAAAAACTGTTTTTT.

The CDR3 reads CSAKAETQYF. Here the CDR3 DNA reads TGCAGTGCTAAAGCAGAGACCCAGTACTTC. The rearrangement joins TRBV20-1 to TRBJ2-5; the D is unclear. The CDR3 is 10 amino acids. In germline, CDR1 is DFQATT, CDR2 SNEGSKA (reference sequence). Trimming took 4 bases from V and 4 from J, leaving 4 bases between them.